The rows below give T cell receptor beta chains drawn from one sample of a study of T-cell memory formation after mild COVID-19. TCRdb reprocessed the 5' RACE reads via MiXCR and lists one record per CDR3 protein. The repertoire holds approximately 580,000 distinct CDR3 sequences, with roughly 22% as singletons. Material for sequencing was PBMCs or a T cell subset sorted from them (not recorded which). These receptors all come from an adult woman who had mild COVID-19 (a few samples of this study predate the infection). Cell type and time point are not known. Each CDR3 is given with its conserved first and last residue. A D gene is named only where the DNA matches it firmly. Clone size, where shown, is once, few, many, or a class for clones that have expanded.

d_call	j_call	clone_size	v_call	cdr3_nt	cdr3_aa
.	TRBJ1-1	few	TRBV7-9	TGTGCCAGCACTGATGGACCGCAGAACACTGAAGCTTTCTTT	CASTDGPQNTEAFF
.	TRBJ1-1	.	TRBV28	TGTGCCAGCAGTTTAATCGGGAAGAACACTGAAGCTTTCTTT	CASSLIGKNTEAFF
.	TRBJ1-5	once	TRBV12-3/TRBV12-4	TGTGCCAGCAGCCAATCAGGGGAAGGCAATCAGCCCCAGCATTTT	CASSQSGEGNQPQHF
.	TRBJ2-3	.	TRBV6-6	TGTGCCAGCAGTTATACCTCCGGAGGACAGCGTCTCACAGATACGCAGTATTTT	CASSYTSGGQRLTDTQYF
.	TRBJ1-2	.	TRBV5-1	TGCGCCAGCAGCTTGGAAACAGGGAGCAACTTCCGCTATGGCTACACCTTC	CASSLETGSNFRYGYTF
.	TRBJ2-7	few	TRBV4-3	TGCGCCAGCAGCCAAGCATTCCGGTCGGGCTCCTACGAGCAGTACTTC	CASSQAFRSGSYEQYF
.	TRBJ2-2	.	TRBV20-1	TGCAGTGCGGAACCGAACACCGGGGAGCTGTTTTTT	CSAEPNTGELFF
TRBD2	TRBJ2-1	.	TRBV7-9	TGTGCCAGCAGCCTAGCGGGGGGGCAGGAGCAGTTCTTC	CASSLAGGQEQFF
.	TRBJ1-1	.	TRBV2	TGTGCCAGCAGTGAAGGAGGCCTTAGCCCTGAAGCTTTCTTT	CASSEGGLSPEAFF
.	TRBJ1-1	few	TRBV11-3	TGTGCCAGCAGCCCACGGTTGAACACTGAAGCTTTCTTT	CASSPRLNTEAFF
TRBD2	TRBJ2-5	few	TRBV12-3/TRBV12-4	TGTGCCAGCAAACGGGAGGGGGGCCGGGAGACCCAGTACTTC	CASKREGGRETQYF
.	TRBJ2-5	.	TRBV20-1	TGCAGTGCTAACAGGCCCCAGAAAGAGACCCAGTACTTC	CSANRPQKETQYF
.	TRBJ1-5	.	TRBV24-1	TGTGCCACCAGTGATCCTGGGAGGAATCAGCCCCAGCATTTT	CATSDPGRNQPQHF
TRBD1	TRBJ1-6	few	TRBV10-3	TGTGCCATCAGTGCTACAGGGGATTCACCCCTCCACTTT	CAISATGDSPLHF
.	TRBJ2-2	few	TRBV7-3	TGTGCCAGCAGCTCGGGACCCGCGAACACCGGGGAGCTGTTTTTT	CASSSGPANTGELFF